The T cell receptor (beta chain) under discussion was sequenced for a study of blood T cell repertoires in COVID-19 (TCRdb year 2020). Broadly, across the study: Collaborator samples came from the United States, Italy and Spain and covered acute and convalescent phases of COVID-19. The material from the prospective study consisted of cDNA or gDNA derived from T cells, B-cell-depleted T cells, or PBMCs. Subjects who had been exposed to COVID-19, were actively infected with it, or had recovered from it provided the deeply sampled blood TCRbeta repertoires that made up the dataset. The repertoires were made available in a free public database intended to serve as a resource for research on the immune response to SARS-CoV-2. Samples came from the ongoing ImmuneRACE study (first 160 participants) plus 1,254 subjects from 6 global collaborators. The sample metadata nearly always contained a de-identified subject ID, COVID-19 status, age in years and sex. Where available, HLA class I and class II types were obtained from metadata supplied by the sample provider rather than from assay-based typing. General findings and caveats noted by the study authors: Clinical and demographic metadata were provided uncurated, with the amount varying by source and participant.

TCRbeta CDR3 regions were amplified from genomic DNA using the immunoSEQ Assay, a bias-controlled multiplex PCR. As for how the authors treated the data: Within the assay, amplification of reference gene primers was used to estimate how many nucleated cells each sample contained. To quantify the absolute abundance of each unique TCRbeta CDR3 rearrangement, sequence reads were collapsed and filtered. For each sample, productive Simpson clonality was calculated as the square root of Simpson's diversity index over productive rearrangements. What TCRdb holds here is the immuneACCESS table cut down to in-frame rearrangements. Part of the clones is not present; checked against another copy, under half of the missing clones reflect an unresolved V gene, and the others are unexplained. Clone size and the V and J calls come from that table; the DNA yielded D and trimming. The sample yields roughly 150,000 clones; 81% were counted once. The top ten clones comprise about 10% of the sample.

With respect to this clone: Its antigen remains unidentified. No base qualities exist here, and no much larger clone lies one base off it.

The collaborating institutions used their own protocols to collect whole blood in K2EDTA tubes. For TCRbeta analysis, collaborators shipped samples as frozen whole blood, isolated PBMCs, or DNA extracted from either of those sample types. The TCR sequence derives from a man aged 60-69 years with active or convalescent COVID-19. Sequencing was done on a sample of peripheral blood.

CDR3 reads: CASSPSSGSYNEQFF. The sequence in DNA is TGTGCCAGCAGCCCCTCTAGCGGCTCCTACAATGAGCAGTTCTTC. This chain joins TRBV3-1 (or the pseudogene TRBV3-2) to TRBJ2-1; 7 middle bases align to TRBD2. After removal of 4 bases from V and 0 bases from J, the junction retains 3 bases not matched to a gene. The CDR3, from cysteine to phenylalanine, totals 15 residues. Just the 45-base CDR3 DNA is kept, in frame starting at base 1. Reading the germline V gene (reference sequence) gives CDR1 LGHDT and CDR2 YNNKEL.